Listed below are T cell receptor beta chains from one sample, sequenced in a study of blood T cell repertoires in COVID-19. This table comes from immunoSEQ multiplex PCR, and its TCRdb copy is limited to in-frame clones, with some not included. Found here are roughly 250,000 clones, about 84% of them singletons; the top ten hold over 2%. The material sequenced was PBMCs or T cells enriched from blood (not recorded which). The receptors originated from a woman between 45 and 60 years old who had recovered from COVID-19. The CDR3 runs from the conserved cysteine through the conserved F or W. The D gene is left open where the match is weak. Size tells how often a clone was seen (once, few, many) or the class of an expanded clone, and some rows leave it out.

d_call clone_size j_call v_call cdr3_nt cdr3_aa
- - TRBJ2-3 TRBV5-4 TGTGCCAGCAGCTTACCAGGGGCAGATACGCAGTATTTT CASSLPGADTQYF
- - TRBJ2-5 TRBV25-1 TGTGCCAGCAGTGAGCCCGGTCAAGAGACCCAGTACTTC CASSEPGQETQYF
- - TRBJ2-4 TRBV6-5 TGTGCCAGCAGTTCGAAAAACATTCAGTACTTC CASSSKNIQYF
- - TRBJ2-7 TRBV5-5 TGTGCCAGCAGCTTGGAGTTGCTTGCAGGGTACTCCTACTCCTACGAGCAGTACTTC CASSLELLAGYSYSYEQYF
- - TRBJ2-1 TRBV7-2 TGTGCCAGCACCGACGGGTCGGCTAATAGATACCTCGAGCAGTTCTTC CASTDGSANRYLEQFF
TRBD1 - TRBJ2-6 TRBV27 TGTGCCAGCAGTCTAATTTCAACCGGGACAGGTCTGCCCGGGGCCAACGTCCTGACTTTC CASSLISTGTGLPGANVLTF
- - TRBJ1-5 TRBV4-1 TGCGCCAGCAGCCAAGAAACAACAGCCTATCAGCCCCAGCATTTT CASSQETTAYQPQHF
- few TRBJ1-3 TRBV28 TGTGCCAGCAGTACTCAGGCCGGAAACACCATATATTTT CASSTQAGNTIYF
- - TRBJ2-3 TRBV3-1/TRBV3-2 TGTGCCAGTCGAGGGGGGGGGCTAACAGATACGCAGTATTTT CASRGGGLTDTQYF
TRBD1 - TRBJ2-1 TRBV18 TGTGCCAGCTCACCAAGGGGGCAGGGTTCGAGCTCCTACAATGAGCAGTTCTTC CASSPRGQGSSSYNEQFF
TRBD1 - TRBJ2-3 TRBV28 TGTGCCAGCAGGGCAGGGGGCCTGAGCACAGATACGCAGTATTTT CASRAGGLSTDTQYF
TRBD1 - TRBJ2-5 TRBV30 TGTGCCTGGAGTTCCTCCAGGGGGAGAGAGACCCAGTACTTC CAWSSSRGRETQYF
TRBD1 - TRBJ1-2 TRBV29-1 TGCAGCGCTGGACAGGGGGGCTATGGCTACACCTTC CSAGQGGYGYTF
- - TRBJ1-2 TRBV5-1 TGCGCCAGCAGCCCAGGGGAACCTAACTATGGCTACACCTTC CASSPGEPNYGYTF
- - TRBJ2-2 TRBV5-4 TGTGCCAGCAGCTTGGTACAGAACACCGGGGAGCTGTTTTTT CASSLVQNTGELFF
- - TRBJ2-3 TRBV7-2 TGTGCCAGCAGCCCTCAGGGTCGCACAGATACGCAGTATTTT CASSPQGRTDTQYF
TRBD1 few TRBJ1-5 TRBV2 TGTGCCAGCACCTTCGGGACAGGGTTTCAGCCCCAGCATTTT CASTFGTGFQPQHF
- - TRBJ1-6 TRBV7-2 TGTGCCAGCAGCATACAGGGCTGGAATTCACCCCTCCACTTT CASSIQGWNSPLHF
- - TRBJ1-4 TRBV12-2 TGTGCAAGTCGCTTCTTGGGCAGGGGTGTGACTAATGAAAAACTGTTTTTT CASRFLGRGVTNEKLFF
- - TRBJ1-1 TRBV19 TGTGCCAGTAGTTTGGGGGGAAGGATGGCCACTGAAGCTTTCTTT CASSLGGRMATEAFF
TRBD1 - TRBJ2-7 TRBV4-2 TGTGCCAGCAGCCAAGGAGAGGGGACAGGGGCCAACGAGCAGTACTTC CASSQGEGTGANEQYF
TRBD1 - TRBJ2-7 TRBV6-5 TGTGCCAGCAGTTTAGACGGGGGGACAGGGAACTACGAGCAGTACTTC CASSLDGGTGNYEQYF
TRBD2 once TRBJ2-1 TRBV7-8 TGTGCCAGCAGCACGACCGTGGGGGGGAGCTCCTACAATGAGCAGTTCTTC CASSTTVGGSSYNEQFF
TRBD1 - TRBJ1-2 TRBV6-2/TRBV6-3 TGTGCCAGCAGTCCGGACAGGGGGCGACACTATGGCTACACCTTC CASSPDRGRHYGYTF
- - TRBJ1-5 TRBV6-1 TGTGCCAGCAGTGAAGCGCCGGTTCAGCCCCAGCATTTT CASSEAPVQPQHF
- once TRBJ1-3 TRBV11-2 TGTGCCAGCAGCTTAACAGGATGGACTGGAAACACCATATATTTT CASSLTGWTGNTIYF
- - TRBJ1-6 TRBV28 TGTGCCAGCAGTTTATCTGGAGGGATGAATTCACCCCTCCACTTT CASSLSGGMNSPLHF
- - TRBJ1-6 TRBV28 TGTGCCAGCAGGGACTCCTATAGTCGGGATAATTCACCCCTCCACTTT CASRDSYSRDNSPLHF
- - TRBJ1-1 TRBV19 TGTGCCAGTAGGTCAGGGGCCCCCAACACTGAAGCTTTCTTT CASRSGAPNTEAFF
TRBD1 - TRBJ2-1 TRBV6-4 TGTGCCAGCAGTCAGGGGGCCTACAATGAGCAGTTCTTC CASSQGAYNEQFF
TRBD2 - TRBJ2-3 TRBV4-3 TGCGCCAGCAGCCAACATTATCCAGGACTAGCGGGGGACTCCACAGATACGCAGTATTTT CASSQHYPGLAGDSTDTQYF
TRBD2 - TRBJ2-2 TRBV5-4 TGTGCCAGCAGCTCCCCGGCGAGCGGGAGGCTCAACACCGGGGAGCTGTTTTTT CASSSPASGRLNTGELFF
TRBD1 - TRBJ2-3 TRBV7-3 TGTGCCAGCAGTCGGGACAGGAACACAGATACGCAGTATTTT CASSRDRNTDTQYF